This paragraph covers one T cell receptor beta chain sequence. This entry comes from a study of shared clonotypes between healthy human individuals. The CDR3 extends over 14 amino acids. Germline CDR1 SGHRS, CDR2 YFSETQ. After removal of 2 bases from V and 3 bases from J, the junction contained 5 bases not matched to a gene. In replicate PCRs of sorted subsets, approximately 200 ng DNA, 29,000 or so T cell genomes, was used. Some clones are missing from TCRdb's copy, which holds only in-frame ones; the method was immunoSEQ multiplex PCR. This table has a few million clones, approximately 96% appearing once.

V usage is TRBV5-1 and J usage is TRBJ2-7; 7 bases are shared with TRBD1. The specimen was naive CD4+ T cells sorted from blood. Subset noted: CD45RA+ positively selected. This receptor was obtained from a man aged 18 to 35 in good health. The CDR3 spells CASSFEGAVYEQYF. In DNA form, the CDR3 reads TGCGCCAGCAGCTTTGAGGGGGCAGTCTACGAGCAGTACTTC.